This TCR beta chain was captured by sequencing in a study of blood T cell repertoires in COVID-19. The method was immunoSEQ multiplex PCR; TCRdb's version includes in-frame clones alone and lacks a portion of them. The sample includes roughly 380,000 clones, about 90% of them seen just once. Germline CDR1 and CDR2: MGHRA and YSYEKL. V dropped 4 bases and J dropped 4; count of bases not matched to a gene: 6. This CDR3 is 16 amino acids long. Sequenced sample: PBMCs or T cells enriched from blood (not recorded which). This clonotype was obtained from a woman aged 25-40 years who had recovered from COVID-19. V is TRBV4-1 and J is TRBJ1-5, with 11 bases matching TRBD1. CDR3 coding DNA: TGCGCCAGCAGCCCGCGGGACAGGGGGACTAATCAGCCCCAGCATTTT. Its translation is CASSPRDRGTNQPQHF.